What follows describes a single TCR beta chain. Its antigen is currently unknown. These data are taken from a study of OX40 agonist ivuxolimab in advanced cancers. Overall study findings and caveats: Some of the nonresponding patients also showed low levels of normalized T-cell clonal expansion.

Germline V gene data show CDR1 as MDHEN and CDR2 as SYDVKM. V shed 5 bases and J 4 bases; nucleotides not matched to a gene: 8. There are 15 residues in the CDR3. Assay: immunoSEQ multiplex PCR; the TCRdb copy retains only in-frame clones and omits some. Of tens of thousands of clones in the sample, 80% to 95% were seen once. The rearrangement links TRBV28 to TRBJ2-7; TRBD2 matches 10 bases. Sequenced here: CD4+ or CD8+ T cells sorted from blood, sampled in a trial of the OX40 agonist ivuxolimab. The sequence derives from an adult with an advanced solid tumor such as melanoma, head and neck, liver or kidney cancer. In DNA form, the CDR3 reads TGTGCCAGCAGTACCCAAGCGGGAGGGAGGTACGAGCAGTACTTC. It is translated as CASSTQAGGRYEQYF.